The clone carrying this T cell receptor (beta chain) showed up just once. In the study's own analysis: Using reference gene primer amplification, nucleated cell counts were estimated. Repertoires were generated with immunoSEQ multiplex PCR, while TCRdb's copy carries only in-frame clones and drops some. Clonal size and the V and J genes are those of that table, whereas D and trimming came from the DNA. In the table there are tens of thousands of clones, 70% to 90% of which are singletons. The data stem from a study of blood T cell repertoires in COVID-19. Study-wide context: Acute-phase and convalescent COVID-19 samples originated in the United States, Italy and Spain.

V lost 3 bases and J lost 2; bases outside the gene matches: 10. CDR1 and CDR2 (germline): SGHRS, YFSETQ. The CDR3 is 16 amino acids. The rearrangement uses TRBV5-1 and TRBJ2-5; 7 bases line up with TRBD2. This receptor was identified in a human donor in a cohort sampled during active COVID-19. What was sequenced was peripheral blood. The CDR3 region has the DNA TGCGCCAGCAGCTCTCAAGCGGGGTTCATGCAAGAGACCCAGTACTTC. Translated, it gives CASSSQAGFMQETQYF.